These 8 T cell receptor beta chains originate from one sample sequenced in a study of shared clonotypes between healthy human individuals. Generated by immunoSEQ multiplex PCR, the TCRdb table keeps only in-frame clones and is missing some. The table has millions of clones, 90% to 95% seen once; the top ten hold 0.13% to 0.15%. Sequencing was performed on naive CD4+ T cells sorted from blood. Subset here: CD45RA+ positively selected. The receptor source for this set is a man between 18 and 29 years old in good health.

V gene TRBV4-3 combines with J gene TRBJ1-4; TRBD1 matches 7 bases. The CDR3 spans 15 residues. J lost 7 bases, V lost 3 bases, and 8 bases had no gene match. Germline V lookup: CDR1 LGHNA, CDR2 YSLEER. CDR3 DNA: TGCGCCAGCAGCCACAACAGGGGCTTTGGTGAAAAACTGTTTTTT. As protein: CASSHNRGFGEKLFF.

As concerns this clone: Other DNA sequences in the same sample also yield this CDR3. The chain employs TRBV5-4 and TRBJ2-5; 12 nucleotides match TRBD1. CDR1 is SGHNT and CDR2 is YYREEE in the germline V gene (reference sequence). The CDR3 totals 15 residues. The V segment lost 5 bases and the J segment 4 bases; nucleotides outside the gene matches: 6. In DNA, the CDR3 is TGTGCCAGCAGTTCGGGACAGGGGGCTGGAGAGACCCAGTACTTC. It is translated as CASSSGQGAGETQYF. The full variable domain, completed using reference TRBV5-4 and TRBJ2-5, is ETGVTQSPTHLIKTRGQQVTLRCSSQSGHNTVSWYQQALGQGPQFIFQYYREEENGRGNFPPRFSGLQFPNYSSELNVNALELDDSALYLCASSSGQGAGETQYFGPGTRLLVL.

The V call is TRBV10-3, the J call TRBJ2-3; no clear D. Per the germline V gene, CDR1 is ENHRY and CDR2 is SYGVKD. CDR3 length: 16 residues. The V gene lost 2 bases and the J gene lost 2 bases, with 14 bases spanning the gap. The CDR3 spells CAISETLTKITDTQYF. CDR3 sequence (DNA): TGTGCCATCAGTGAGACCTTGACCAAAATCACAGATACGCAGTATTTT.

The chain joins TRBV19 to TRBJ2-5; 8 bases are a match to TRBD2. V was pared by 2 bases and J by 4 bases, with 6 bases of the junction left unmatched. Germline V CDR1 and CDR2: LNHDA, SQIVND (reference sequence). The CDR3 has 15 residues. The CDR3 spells CASSIMMLAGETQYF. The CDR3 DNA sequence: TGTGCCAGTAGTATAATGATGCTAGCGGGAGAGACCCAGTACTTC.

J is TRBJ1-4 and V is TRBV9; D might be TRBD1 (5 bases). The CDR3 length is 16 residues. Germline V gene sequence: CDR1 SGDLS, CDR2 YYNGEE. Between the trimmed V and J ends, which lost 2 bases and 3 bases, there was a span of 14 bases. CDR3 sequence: CASSVGGIKANEKLFF. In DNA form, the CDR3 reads TGTGCCAGCAGCGTCGGGGGAATTAAGGCTAATGAAAAACTGTTTTTT.

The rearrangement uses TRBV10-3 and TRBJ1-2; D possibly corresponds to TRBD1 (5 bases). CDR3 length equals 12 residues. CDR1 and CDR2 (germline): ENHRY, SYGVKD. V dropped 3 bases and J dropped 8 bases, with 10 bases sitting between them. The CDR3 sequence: CAISEGQGGYTF. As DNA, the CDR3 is TGTGCCATCAGTGAAGGCCAGGGAGGCTACACCTTC.

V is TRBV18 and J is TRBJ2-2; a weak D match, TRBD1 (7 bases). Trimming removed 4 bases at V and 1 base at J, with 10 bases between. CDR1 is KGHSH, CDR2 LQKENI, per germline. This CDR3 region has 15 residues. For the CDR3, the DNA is TGTGCCAGCTCACGCGGGACAGAGAACACCGGGGAGCTGTTTTTT. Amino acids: CASSRGTENTGELFF.

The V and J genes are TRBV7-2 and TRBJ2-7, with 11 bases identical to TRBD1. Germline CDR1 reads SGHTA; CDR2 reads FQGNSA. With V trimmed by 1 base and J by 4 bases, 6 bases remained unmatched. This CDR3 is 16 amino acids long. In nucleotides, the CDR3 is TGTGCCAGCAGCTTAGTGATCGGACAGGGGGCTTACGAGCAGTACTTC. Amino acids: CASSLVIGQGAYEQYF.